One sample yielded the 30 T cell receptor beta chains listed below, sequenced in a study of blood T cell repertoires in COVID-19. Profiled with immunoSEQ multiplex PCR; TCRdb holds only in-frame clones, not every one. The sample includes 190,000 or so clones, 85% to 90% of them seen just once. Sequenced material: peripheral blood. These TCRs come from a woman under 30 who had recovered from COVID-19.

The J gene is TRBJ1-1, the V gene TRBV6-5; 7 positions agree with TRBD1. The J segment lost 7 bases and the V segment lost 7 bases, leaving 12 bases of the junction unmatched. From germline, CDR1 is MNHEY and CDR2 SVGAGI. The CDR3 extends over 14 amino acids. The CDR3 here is CASKPDRVRDEAFF. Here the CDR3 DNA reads TGTGCCAGCAAACCCGACAGGGTGCGAGATGAAGCTTTCTTT.

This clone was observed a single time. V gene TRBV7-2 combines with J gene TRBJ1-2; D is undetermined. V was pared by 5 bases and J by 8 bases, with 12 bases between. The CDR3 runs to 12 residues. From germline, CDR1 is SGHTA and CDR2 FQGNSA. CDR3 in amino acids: CASSPERVGYTF. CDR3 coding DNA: TGTGCCAGCAGCCCCGAGAGGGTGGGCTACACCTTC.

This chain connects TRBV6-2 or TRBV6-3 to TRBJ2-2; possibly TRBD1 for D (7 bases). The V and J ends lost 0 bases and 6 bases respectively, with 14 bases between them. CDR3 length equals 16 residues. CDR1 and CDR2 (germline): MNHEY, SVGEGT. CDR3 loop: CASSYSIARGAGELFF. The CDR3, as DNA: TGTGCCAGCAGTTACTCGATCGCCAGGGGGGCCGGGGAGCTGTTTTTT.

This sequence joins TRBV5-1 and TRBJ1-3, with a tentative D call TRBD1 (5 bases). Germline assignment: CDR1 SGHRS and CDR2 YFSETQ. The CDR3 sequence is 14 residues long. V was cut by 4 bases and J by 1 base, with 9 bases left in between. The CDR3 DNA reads TGCGCCAGCAGCCCCGGGACTTCTGGAAACACCATATATTTT. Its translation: CASSPGTSGNTIYF.

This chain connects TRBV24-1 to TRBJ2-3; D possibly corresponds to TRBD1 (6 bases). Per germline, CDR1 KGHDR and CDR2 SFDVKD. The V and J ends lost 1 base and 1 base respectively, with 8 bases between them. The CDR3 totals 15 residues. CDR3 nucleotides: TGTGCCACCAGTGATTTCAGACAGGGCACAGATACGCAGTATTTT. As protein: CATSDFRQGTDTQYF.

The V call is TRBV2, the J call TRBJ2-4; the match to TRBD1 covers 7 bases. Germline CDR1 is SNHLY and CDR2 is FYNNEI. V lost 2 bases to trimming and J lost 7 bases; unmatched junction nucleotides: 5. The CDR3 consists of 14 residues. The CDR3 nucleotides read TGTGCCAGCAGTGAAAGGGACAGTTGGAACATTCAGTACTTC. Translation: CASSERDSWNIQYF.

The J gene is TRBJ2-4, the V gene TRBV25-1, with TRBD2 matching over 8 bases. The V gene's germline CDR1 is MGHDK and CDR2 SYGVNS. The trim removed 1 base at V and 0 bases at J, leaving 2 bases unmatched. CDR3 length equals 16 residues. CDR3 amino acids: CASSESSGGAKNIQYF. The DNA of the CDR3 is TGTGCCAGCAGTGAATCGAGCGGGGGAGCCAAAAACATTCAGTACTTC. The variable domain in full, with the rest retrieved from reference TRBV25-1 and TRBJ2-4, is EADIYQTPRYLVIGTGKKITLECSQTMGHDKMYWYQQDPGMELHLIHYSYGVNSTEKGDLSSESTVSRIRTEHFPLTLESARPSHTSQYLCASSESSGGAKNIQYFGAGTRLSVL.

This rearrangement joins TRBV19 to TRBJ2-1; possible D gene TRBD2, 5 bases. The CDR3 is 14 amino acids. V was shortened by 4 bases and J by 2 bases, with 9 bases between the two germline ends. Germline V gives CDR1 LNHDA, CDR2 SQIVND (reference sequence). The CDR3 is CASSTPTTYNEQFF. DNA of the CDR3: TGTGCCAGTAGTACGCCGACTACCTACAATGAGCAGTTCTTC.

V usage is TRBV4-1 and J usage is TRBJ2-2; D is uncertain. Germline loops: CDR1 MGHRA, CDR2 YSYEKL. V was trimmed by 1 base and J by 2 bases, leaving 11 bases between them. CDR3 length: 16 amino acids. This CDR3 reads CASSQVISFNTGELFF. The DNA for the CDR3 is TGCGCCAGCAGCCAAGTGATTAGCTTCAACACCGGGGAGCTGTTTTTT.

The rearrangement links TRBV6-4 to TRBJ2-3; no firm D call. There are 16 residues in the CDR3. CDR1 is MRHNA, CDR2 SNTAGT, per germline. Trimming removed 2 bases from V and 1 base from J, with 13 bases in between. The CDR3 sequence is CASSDGAEGGTDTQYF. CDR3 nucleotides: TGTGCCAGCAGTGACGGTGCGGAAGGAGGCACAGATACGCAGTATTTT.

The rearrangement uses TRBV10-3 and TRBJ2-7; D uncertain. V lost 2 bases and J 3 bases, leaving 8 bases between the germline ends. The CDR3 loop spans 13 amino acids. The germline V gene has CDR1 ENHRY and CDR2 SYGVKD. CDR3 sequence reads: CAISEGTSYEQYV. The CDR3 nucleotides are TGTGCCATCAGTGAGGGCACAAGCTACGAGCAGTACGTC.

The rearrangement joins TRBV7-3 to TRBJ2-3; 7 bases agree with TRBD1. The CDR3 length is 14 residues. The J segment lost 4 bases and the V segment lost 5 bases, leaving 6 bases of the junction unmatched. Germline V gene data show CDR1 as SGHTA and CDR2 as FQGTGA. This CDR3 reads CASSESTGPDTQYF. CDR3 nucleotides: TGTGCCAGCAGCGAGTCGACAGGGCCAGATACGCAGTATTTT.

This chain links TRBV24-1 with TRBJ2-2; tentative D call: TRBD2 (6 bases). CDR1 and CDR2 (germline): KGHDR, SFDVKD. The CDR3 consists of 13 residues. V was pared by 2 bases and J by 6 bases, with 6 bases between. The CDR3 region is CATSDSGAGELFF. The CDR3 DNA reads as TGTGCCACCAGTGATTCGGGAGCCGGGGAGCTGTTTTTT.

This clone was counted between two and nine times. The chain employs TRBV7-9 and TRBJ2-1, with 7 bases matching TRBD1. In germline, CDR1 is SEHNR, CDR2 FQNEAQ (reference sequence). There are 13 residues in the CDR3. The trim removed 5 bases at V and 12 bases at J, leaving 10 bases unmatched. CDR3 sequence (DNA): TGTGCCAGCAGCCCATCGCCAGGGGGTTCGCAGTTCTTC. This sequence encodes CASSPSPGGSQFF.

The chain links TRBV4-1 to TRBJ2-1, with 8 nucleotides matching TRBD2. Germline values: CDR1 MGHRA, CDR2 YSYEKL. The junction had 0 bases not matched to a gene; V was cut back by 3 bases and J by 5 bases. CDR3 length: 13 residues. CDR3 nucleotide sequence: TGCGCCAGCAGCCAGGGACTAGACAATGAGCAGTTCTTC. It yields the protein CASSQGLDNEQFF.

This CDR3 reads CASGTGTEYFSSYEQYF. The CDR3 coding sequence is TGTGCCAGCGGAACCGGGACAGAGTATTTCAGCTCCTACGAGCAGTACTTC. This chain uses TRBV7-2 with TRBJ2-7; 7 bases align to TRBD1. The trim removed 8 bases at V and 0 bases at J, leaving 16 bases unmatched. The CDR3 is made up of 17 amino acids. Germline V CDR1 and CDR2: SGHTA, FQGNSA.

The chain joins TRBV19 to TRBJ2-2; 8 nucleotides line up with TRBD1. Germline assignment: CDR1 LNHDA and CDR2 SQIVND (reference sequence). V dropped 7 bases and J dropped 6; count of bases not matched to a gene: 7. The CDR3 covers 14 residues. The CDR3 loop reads CASTPQGDPGELFF. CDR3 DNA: TGTGCCAGTACCCCACAGGGGGACCCCGGGGAGCTGTTTTTT.

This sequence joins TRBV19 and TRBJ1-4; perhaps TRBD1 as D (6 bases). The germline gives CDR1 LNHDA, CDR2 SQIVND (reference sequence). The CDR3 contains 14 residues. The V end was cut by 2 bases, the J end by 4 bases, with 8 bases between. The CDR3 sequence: CASSISRGNEKLFF. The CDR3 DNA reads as TGTGCCAGTAGTATATCCAGGGGTAATGAAAAACTGTTTTTT.

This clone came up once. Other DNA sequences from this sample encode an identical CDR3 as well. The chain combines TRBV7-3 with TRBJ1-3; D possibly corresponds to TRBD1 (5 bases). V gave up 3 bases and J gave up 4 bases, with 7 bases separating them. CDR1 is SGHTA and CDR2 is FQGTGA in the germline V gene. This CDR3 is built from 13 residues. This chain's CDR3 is CASSLSGGNTIYF. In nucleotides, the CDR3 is TGTGCCAGCAGCTTGTCAGGGGGAAACACCATATATTTT.

CDR3 sequence (DNA): TGTGCCAGCAGTCCATCTCCGAACGGGGACTATAATTCACCCCTCCACTTT. Encoded protein: CASSPSPNGDYNSPLHF. V and J are TRBV6-6 and TRBJ1-6; D is undetermined. The CDR3 covers 17 residues. Germline values: CDR1 MNHNY, CDR2 SVGAGI (reference sequence). V was shortened by 5 bases and J by 3 bases, with 17 bases between the two germline ends.

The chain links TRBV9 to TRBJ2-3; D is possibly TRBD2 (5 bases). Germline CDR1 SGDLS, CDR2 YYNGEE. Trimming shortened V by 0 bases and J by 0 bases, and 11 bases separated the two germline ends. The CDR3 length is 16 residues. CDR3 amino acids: CASSVDEGSSTDTQYF. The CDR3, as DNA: TGTGCCAGCAGCGTAGATGAGGGATCTAGCACAGATACGCAGTATTTT.

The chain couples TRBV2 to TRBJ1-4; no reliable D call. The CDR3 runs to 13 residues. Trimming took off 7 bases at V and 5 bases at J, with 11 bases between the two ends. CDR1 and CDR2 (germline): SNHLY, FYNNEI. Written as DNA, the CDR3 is TGTGCCAGCAATCCCGGACTCAATGAAAAACTGTTTTTT. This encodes CASNPGLNEKLFF.

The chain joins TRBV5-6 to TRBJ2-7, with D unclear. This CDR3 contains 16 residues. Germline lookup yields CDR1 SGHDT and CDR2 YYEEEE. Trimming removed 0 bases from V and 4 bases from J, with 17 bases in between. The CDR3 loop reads CASSLDGYSTRYEQYF. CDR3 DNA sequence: TGTGCCAGCAGCTTGGATGGCTACAGTACTCGTTACGAGCAGTACTTC.

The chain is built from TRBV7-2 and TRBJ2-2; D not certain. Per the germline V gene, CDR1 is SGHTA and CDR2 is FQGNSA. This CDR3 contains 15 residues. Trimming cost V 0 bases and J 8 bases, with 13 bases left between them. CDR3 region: CASSLAFGRPGELFF. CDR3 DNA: TGTGCCAGCAGCTTAGCATTCGGCAGGCCTGGGGAGCTGTTTTTT.

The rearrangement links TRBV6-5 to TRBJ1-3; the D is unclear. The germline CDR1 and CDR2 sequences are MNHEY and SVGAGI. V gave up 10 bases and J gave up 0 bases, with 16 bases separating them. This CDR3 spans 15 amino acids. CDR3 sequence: CATSHGLLSGNTIYF. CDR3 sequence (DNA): TGTGCCACCTCGCACGGTCTTCTCTCTGGAAACACCATATATTTT.

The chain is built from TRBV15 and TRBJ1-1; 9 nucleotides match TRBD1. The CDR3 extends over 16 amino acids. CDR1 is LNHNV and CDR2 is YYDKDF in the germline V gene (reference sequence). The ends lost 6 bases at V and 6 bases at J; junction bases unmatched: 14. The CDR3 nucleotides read TGTGCCACCAGACCTTTTTTCTCCCGGGACAGGGCTGAAGCTTTCTTT. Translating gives CATRPFFSRDRAEAFF.

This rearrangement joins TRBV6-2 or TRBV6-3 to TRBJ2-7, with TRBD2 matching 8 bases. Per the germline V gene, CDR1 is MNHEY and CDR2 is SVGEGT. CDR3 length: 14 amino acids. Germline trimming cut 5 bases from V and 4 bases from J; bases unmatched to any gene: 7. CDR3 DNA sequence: TGTGCCAGCAGTACCCCCGGGGGGGTTTACGAGCAGTACGTC. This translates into CASSTPGGVYEQYV.

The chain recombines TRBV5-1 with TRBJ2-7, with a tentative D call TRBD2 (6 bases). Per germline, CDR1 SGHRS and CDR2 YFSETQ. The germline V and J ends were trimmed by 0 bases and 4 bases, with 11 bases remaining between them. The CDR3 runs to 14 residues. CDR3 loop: CASSLAAGLYEQYF. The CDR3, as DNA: TGCGCCAGCAGCTTGGCGGCGGGATTGTACGAGCAGTACTTC.

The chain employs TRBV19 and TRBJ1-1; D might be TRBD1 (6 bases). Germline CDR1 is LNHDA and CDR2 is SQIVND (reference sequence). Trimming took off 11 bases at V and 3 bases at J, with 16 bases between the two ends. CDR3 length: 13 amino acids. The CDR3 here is CASGGRADTEAFF. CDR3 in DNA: TGTGCCTCGGGGGGGCGGGCAGACACTGAAGCTTTCTTT.

The CDR3 reads CASESGLHTGELFF. DNA of the CDR3: TGTGCCAGCGAATCGGGACTACACACCGGGGAGCTGTTTTTT. The chain links TRBV6-6 to TRBJ2-2, with 7 bases lining up with TRBD2. This CDR3 is 14 amino acids long. CDR1 MNHNY and CDR2 SVGAGI come from the germline V gene (reference sequence). With 8 bases clipped from V and 3 bases from J, the junction kept 6 bases outside the gene matches.